The sequence of this T cell receptor beta chain was determined in a study of T cells after yellow fever vaccination. Background on the study: Among memory cells, EM, EMRA, CM and Tscm subsets were sorted using CD3, CD45RA, CCR7 and CD95. Study observations and caveats: Most clones from primary vaccination were detected again post-booster (roughly 95% CD4, roughly 90% CD8). Clonotypes shared by both compartments, CD4 and CD8, made up a small share.

This clonotype was seen at least ten times. The ends were cut back, 2 bases at V and 1 base at J, with 3 bases in the middle. This CDR3 is built from 13 residues. Germline V CDR1 and CDR2: MNHEY, SVGEGT. The authors made TCR cDNA by 5'RACE template switching, adding a universal primer site and UMIs. One entry per CDR3 protein results from TCRdb running MiXCR on the 5' RACE reads. The sample holds about 25,000 distinct CDR3 sequences, about 3.2% seen once. The origin of this receptor is a man younger than 35 who received the YFV17D yellow fever vaccine. This sample comprised PBMCs, either bulk or a sorted T-cell subset (CD4+, CD8+, memory, or dextramer-sorted; not recorded which), obtained around 45 days after the first yellow fever vaccination. V and J are TRBV6-2 or TRBV6-3 and TRBJ1-5; D remains ambiguous. For the CDR3, the DNA is TGTGCCAGCAGTTACGGGAGCAATCAGCCCCAGCATTTT. Encoded protein: CASSYGSNQPQHF.